A single T cell receptor beta chain is shown here with its context. The antigen remains undetermined. The CDR3 runs 13 residues. Germline V gene lookup returns CDR1 LNHDA and CDR2 SQIVND (reference sequence). V was pared by 4 bases and J by 3 bases, with 8 bases between. TCRdb ran MiXCR on the reads and lists one entry per CDR3 protein. In the table there are more than 350,000 distinct CDR3 sequences, 30% to 40% of which are singletons. This record comes from a study of T cell repertoires in cytomegalovirus infection. At the level of the study: Evidence of both CMV infection and a matching HLA type came from public TCR beta signatures.

General study points: The ex vivo response was dominated by HLA-C-restricted CMV-specific TCR beta clonotypes. Adding up the frequency of public TCR beta families identified people who carried CMV plus the relevant HLA.

The material sequenced was PBMCs. The rearrangement uses TRBV19 and TRBJ2-3; D is possibly TRBD2 (6 bases). This clonotype originated in a human donor in good health (CMV status not recorded). Some clones in this sample may be carry-over from other donors' samples. CDR3 in amino acids: CASSNLATDTQYF. The CDR3 DNA follows: TGTGCCAGTAGTAACCTAGCGACAGATACGCAGTATTTT.